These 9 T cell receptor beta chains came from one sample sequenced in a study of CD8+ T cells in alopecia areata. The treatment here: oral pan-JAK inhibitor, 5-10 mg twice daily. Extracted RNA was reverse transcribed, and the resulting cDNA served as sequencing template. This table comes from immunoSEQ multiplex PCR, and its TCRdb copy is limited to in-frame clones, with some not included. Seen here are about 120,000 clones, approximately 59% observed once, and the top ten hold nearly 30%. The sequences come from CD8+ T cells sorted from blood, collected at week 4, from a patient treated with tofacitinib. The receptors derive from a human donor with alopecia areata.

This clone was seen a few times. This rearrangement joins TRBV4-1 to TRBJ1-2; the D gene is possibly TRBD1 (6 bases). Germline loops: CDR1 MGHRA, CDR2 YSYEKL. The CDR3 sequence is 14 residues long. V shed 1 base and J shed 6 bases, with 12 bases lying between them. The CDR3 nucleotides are TGCGCCAGCAGCCAAGGGACAGCAATACATGGCTACACCTTC. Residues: CASSQGTAIHGYTF.

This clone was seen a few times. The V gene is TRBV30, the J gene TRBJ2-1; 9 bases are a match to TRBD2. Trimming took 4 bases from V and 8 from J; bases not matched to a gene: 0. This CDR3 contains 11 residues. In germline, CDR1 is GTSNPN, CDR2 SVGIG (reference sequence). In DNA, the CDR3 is TGTGCCTGGACTAGCGGGGATGAGCAGTTCTTC. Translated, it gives CAWTSGDEQFF.

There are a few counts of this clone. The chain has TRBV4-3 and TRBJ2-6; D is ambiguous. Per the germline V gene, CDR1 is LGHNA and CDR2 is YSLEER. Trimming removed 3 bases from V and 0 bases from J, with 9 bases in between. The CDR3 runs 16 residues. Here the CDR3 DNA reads TGCGCCAGCAGCCACGACCTAGACTCTGGGGCCAACGTCCTGACTTTC. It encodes CASSHDLDSGANVLTF.

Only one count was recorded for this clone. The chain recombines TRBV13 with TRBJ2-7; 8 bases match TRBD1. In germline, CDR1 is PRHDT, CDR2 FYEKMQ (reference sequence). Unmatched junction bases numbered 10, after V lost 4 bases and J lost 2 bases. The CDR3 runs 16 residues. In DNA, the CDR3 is TGTGCCAGCAGCTCCCTTACGACAGGGGCCCCCTACGAGCAGTACTTC. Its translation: CASSSLTTGAPYEQYF.

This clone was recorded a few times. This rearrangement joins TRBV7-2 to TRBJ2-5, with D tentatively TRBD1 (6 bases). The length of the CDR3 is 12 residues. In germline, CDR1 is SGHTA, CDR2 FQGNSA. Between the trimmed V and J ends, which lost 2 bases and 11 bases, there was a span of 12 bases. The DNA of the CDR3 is TGTGCCAGCAGCTTATTTCTAACAGGGCAGTACTTC. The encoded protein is CASSLFLTGQYF.

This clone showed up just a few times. The CDR3 DNA reads TGTGCCAGCAGCTTAGGTAGGGGACAGCTGGTCGAGCAGTACTTC. This gives the protein CASSLGRGQLVEQYF. The chain combines TRBV7-9 with TRBJ2-7; 7 bases line up with TRBD1. J gave up 6 bases and V 1 base, and 9 bases lay outside the gene matches. Germline CDR1 is SEHNR and CDR2 is FQNEAQ (reference sequence). The CDR3 totals 15 residues.

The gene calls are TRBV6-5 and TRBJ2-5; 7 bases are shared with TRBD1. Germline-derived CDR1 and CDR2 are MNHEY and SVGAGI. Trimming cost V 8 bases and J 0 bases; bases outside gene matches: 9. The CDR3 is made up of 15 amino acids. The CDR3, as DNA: TGTGCCAGCGCCCTGGTCGGGACAGACCAAGAGACCCAGTACTTC. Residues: CASALVGTDQETQYF.

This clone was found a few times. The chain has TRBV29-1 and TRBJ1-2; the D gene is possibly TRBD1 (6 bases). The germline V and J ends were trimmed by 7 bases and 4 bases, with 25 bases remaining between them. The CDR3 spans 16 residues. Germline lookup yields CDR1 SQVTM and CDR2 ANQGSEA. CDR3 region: CSALVAGENSLYGYTF. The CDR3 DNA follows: TGCAGCGCCCTGGTGGCAGGGGAGAATTCTCTCTATGGCTACACCTTC.

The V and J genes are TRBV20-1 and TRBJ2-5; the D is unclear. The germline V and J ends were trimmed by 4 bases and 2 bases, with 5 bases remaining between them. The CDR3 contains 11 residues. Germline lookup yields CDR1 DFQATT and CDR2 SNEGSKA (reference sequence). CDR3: CSAILQETQYF. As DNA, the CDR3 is TGCAGTGCTATTTTGCAAGAGACCCAGTACTTC.